This T cell receptor beta chain was recovered during a study of T cell repertoires in cytomegalovirus infection. Study conclusions and caveats: HLA-C-restricted CMV-specific TCR beta clonotypes were dominant in the ex vivo response. CMV carriers having the relevant HLA were flagged by cumulative public TCR beta family frequency.

Germline V lookup: CDR1 MNHEY, CDR2 SVGEGT. CDR3 length equals 12 residues. V lost 11 bases and J lost 5, with 12 bases in between. TCRdb recomputed calls from the reads with MiXCR, one row per CDR3 protein. The repertoire consists of about a million distinct CDR3 sequences, with less than 35% occurring once and the leading ten covering about 14%. There are a few counts of this clonotype. As yet, its antigen is unknown. The chain uses TRBV6-2 or TRBV6-3 and TRBJ2-2; tentative D call: TRBD2 (6 bases). The receptor was isolated from a human donor in good health (CMV status not recorded). Some clones in this sample may be carry-over from other donors' samples. The sample here was cultured CD8+ T cells from PBMCs, taken from culture after CMV antigen stimulation. The CDR3: CAGAGSTGELFF. CDR3 nucleotides: TGTGCCGGAGCCGGGAGTACCGGGGAGCTGTTTTTT.